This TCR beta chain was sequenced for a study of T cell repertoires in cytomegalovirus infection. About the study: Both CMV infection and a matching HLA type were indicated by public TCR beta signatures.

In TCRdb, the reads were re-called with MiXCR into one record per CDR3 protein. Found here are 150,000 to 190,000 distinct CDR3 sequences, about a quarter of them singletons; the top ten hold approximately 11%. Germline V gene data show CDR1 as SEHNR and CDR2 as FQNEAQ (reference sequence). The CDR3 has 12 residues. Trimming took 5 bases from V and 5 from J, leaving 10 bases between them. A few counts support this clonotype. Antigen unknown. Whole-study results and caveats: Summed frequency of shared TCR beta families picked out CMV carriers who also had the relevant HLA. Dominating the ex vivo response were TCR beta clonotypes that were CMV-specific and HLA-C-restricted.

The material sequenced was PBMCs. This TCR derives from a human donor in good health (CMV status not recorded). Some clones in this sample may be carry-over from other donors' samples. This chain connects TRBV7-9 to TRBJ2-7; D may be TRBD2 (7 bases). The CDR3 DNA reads TGTGCCAGCAGCGGAGGGGGGGACGAGCAGTACTTC. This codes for CASSGGGDEQYF.